This TCR beta chain derives from a study of CD8 T cells in Susac syndrome. Study details: At the time of blood draw, patients with Susac syndrome were therapy-naive, receiving corticosteroids, or receiving intravenous immunoglobulin alone. General study results and limits: Among active patients and in TEMRA cells, CD8+ clonal expansion in Susac reached its peak.

The CDR3 consists of 15 residues. V was pared by 4 bases and J by 7 bases, with 17 bases between. Of note for this clonotype: The antigen remains undetermined.

CD8+ and CD4+ T cells from blood underwent TCR beta sequencing, which was carried out in a high-throughput format. The authors reverse transcribed roughly 0.5 to 1 ug RNA with random hexamers. TCR beta CDR3 was amplified by immunoSEQ covering 54 Vbeta and 13 Jbeta. TCRdb redid the calling of the immunoSEQ multiplex PCR reads with MiXCR, one entry per CDR3 protein. The table shows 80,000 or so distinct CDR3 sequences, with around 96% occurring only once. The sample was CD8+ T cells from PBMCs. The gene calls are TRBV12-3 or TRBV12-4 and TRBJ1-5, with a tentative D call TRBD1 (6 bases). This receptor was obtained from a human donor with Susac syndrome. CDR3 sequence: CASSSPGQGYQPQHF. The CDR3 nucleotides are TGTGCCAGCAGTTCCCCGGGGCAGGGGTACCAGCCCCAGCATTTT.